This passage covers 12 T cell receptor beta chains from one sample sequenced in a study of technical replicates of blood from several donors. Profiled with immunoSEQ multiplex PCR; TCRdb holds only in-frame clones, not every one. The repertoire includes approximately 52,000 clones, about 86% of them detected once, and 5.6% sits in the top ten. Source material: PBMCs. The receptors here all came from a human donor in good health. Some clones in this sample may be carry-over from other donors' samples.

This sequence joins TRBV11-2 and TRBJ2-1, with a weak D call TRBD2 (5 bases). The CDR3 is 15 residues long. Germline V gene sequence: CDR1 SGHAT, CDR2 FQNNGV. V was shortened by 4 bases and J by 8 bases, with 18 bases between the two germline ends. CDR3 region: CASSSTDQRRHEQFF. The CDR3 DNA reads TGTGCCAGCAGCTCCACGGATCAGCGGCGGCATGAGCAGTTCTTC.

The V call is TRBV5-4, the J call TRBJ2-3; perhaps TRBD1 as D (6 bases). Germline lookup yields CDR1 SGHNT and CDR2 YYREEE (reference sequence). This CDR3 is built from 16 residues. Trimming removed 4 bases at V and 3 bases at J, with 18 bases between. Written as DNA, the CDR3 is TGTGCCAGCAGCCCACCCGGGACAACAGAGACAGATACGCAGTATTTT. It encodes CASSPPGTTETDTQYF.

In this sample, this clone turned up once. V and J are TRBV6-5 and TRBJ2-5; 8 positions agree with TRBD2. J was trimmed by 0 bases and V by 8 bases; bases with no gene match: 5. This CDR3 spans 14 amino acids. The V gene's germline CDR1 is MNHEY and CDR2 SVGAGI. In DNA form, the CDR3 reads TGTGCCAGCCGTCGCGGGAGGTACCAAGAGACCCAGTACTTC. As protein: CASRRGRYQETQYF.

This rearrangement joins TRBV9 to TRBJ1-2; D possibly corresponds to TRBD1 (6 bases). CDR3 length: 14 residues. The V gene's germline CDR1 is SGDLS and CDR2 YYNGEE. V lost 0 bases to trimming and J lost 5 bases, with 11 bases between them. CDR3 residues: CASSVAGGGYGYTF. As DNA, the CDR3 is TGTGCCAGCAGCGTAGCGGGGGGCGGGTATGGCTACACCTTC.

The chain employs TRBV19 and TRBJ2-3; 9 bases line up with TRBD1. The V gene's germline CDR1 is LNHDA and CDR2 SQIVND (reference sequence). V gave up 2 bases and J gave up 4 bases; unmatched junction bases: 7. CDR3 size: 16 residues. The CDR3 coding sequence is TGTGCCAGTAGTATATCTACAGGGGGCTTGTCAGATACGCAGTATTTT. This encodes CASSISTGGLSDTQYF.

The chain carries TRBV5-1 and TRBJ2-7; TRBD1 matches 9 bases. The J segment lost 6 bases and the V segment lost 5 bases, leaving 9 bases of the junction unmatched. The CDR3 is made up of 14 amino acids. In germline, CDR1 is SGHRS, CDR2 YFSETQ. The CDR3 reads CASRTGTGSLEQYF. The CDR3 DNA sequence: TGCGCCAGCAGGACCGGGACAGGGTCCCTCGAGCAGTACTTC.

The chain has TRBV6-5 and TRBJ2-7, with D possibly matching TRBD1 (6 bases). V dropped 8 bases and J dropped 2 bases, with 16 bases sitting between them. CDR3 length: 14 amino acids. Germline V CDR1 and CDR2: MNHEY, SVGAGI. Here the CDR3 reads CASRISTGPYEQYF. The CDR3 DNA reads TGTGCCAGCCGGATAAGTACAGGGCCCTACGAGCAGTACTTC.

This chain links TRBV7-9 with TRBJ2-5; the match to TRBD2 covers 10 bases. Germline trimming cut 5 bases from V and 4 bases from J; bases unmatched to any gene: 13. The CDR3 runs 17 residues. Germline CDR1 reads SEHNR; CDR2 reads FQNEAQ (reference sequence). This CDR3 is CASSVLSSGGLRETQYF. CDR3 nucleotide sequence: TGTGCCAGCAGCGTACTCTCTAGCGGGGGACTCCGAGAGACCCAGTACTTC.

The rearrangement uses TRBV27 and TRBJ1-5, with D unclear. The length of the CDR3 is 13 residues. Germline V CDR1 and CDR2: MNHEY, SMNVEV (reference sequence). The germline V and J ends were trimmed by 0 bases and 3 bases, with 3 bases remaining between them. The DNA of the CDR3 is TGTGCCAGCAGTTTATCCCTCAATCAGCCCCAGCATTTT. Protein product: CASSLSLNQPQHF.

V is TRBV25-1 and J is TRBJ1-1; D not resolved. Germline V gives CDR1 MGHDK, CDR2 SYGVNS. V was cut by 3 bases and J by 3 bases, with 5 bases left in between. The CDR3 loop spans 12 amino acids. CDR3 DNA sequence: TGTGCCAGCAGTGATGGCTACACTGAAGCTTTCTTT. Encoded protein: CASSDGYTEAFF.

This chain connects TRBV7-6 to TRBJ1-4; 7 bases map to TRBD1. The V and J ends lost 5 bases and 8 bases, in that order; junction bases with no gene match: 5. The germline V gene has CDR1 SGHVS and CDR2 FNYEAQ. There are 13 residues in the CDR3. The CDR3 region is CASSPGQREKLFF. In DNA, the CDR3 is TGTGCCAGCAGCCCGGGACAGAGAGAAAAACTGTTTTTT.

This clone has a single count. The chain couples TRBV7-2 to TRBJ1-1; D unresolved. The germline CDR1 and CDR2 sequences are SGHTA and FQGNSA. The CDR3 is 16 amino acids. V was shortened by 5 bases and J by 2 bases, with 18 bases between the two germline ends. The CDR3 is CASSIVAGGSNTEAFF. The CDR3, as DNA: TGTGCCAGCAGCATAGTAGCGGGTGGGTCAAACACTGAAGCTTTCTTT.